This T cell receptor (beta chain) was profiled in a study of blood T cell repertoires in COVID-19. Germline lookup yields CDR1 KGHSH and CDR2 LQKENI. V was pared by 4 bases and J by 1 base, with 10 bases between. CDR3 length: 14 residues. Some clones are missing from TCRdb's copy, which holds only in-frame ones; the method was immunoSEQ multiplex PCR. This sample has 110,000 or so clones, with 90% found just once. This sequence was found in a woman aged 50 to 65 with acute or convalescent COVID-19. Sequenced material: peripheral blood. The chain uses TRBV18 and TRBJ1-2; D unresolved. CDR3 bases: TGTGCCAGCTCACGTTGGAGCGGTAACTATGGCTACACCTTC. It yields the protein CASSRWSGNYGYTF.